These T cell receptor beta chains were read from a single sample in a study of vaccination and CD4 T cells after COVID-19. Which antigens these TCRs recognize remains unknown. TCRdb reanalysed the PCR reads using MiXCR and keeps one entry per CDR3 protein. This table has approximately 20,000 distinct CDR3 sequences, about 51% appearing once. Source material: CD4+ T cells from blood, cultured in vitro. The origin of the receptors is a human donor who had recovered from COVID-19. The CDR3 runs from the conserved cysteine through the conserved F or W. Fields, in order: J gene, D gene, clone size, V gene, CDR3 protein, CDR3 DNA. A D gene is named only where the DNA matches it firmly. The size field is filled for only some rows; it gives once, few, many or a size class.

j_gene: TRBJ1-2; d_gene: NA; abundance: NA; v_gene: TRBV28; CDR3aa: CASSLGRPYGYTF; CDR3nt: TGTGCCAGCAGTTTAGGCAGGCCCTATGGCTACACCTTC
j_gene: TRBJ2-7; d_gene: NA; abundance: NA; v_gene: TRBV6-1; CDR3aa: CASSTGIPSYEQYF; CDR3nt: TGTGCCAGCAGTACCGGGATCCCCTCCTACGAGCAGTACTTC
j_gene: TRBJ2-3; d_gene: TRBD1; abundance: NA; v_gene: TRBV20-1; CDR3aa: CSARDGTGSTDTQYF; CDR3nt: TGCAGTGCTAGAGATGGGACAGGGAGCACAGATACGCAGTATTTT
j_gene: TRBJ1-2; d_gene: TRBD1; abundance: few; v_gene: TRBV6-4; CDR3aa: CASSVGGAGNYGYTF; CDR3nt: TGTGCCAGCAGTGTAGGGGGCGCGGGAAACTATGGCTACACCTTC
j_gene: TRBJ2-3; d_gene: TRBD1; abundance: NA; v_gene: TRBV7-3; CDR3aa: CASSLGRQGFRTDTQYF; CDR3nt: TGTGCCAGCAGCTTAGGAAGACAGGGATTTCGCACAGATACGCAGTATTTT
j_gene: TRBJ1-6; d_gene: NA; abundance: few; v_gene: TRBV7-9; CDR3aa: CASSLEFSGPNSPLHF; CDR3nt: TGTGCCAGCAGCTTAGAATTCTCAGGACCGAATTCACCCCTCCACTTT
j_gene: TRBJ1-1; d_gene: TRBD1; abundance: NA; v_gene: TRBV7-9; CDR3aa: CASSFQSPGGDTEAFF; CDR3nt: TGCGCCAGCAGCTTCCAATCCCCAGGGGGGGACACTGAAGCTTTCTTT
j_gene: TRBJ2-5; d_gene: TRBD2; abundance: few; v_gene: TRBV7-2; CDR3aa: CASSRASGLIQETQYF; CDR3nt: TGTGCCAGCAGCCGTGCTAGCGGTTTGATCCAAGAGACCCAGTACTTC
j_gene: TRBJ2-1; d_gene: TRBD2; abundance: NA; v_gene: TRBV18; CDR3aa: CASSPPGSGGSNNEQFF; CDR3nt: TGTGCCAGCTCACCACCCGGTAGCGGGGGGTCCAACAATGAGCAGTTCTTC
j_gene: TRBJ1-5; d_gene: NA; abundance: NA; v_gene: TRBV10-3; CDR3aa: CAIPGIRQYCNQPQHF; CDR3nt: TGTGCCATCCCGGGGATTCGACAATATTGCAATCAGCCCCAGCATTTT
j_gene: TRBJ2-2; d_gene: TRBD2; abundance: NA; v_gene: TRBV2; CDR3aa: CASIFSGTGTGELFF; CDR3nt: TGTGCCAGCATTTTTAGCGGGACGGGCACCGGGGAGCTGTTTTTT
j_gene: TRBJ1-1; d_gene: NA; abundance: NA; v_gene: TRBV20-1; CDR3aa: CSARPDGNTEAFF; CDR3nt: TGCAGTGCTAGACCCGACGGGAACACTGAAGCTTTCTTT
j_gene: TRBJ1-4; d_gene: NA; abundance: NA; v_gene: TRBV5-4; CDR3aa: CASSPQGTNEKLFF; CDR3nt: TGTGCCAGCAGCCCTCAGGGGACTAATGAAAAACTGTTTTTT
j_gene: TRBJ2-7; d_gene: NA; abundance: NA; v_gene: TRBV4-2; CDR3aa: CASSSLGVGRDEQYF; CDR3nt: TGTGCCAGCAGCTCACTGGGGGTGGGGCGTGACGAGCAGTACTTC
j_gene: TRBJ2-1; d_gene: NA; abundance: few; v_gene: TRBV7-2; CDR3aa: CASSWEEPYNEQFF; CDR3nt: TGTGCCAGCAGCTGGGAGGAGCCGTACAATGAGCAGTTCTTC
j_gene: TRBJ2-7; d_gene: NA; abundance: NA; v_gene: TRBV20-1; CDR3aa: CSAREIDRGGYEQYF; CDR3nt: TGCAGTGCTAGAGAGATAGACAGGGGAGGGTACGAGCAGTACTTC
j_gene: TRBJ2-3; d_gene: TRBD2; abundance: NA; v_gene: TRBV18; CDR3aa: CASSPLGGGEDTQYF; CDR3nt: TGTGCCAGCTCACCACTCGGGGGGGGCGAAGATACGCAGTATTTT
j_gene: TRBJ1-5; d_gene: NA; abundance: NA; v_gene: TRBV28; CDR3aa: CASSIPNQPQHF; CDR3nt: TGTGCCAGCAGCATACCCAATCAGCCCCAGCATTTT
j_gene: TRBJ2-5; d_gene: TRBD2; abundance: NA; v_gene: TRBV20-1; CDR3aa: CSAREGTSHQETQYF; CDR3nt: TGCAGTGCTAGAGAGGGGACTAGCCACCAAGAGACCCAGTACTTC
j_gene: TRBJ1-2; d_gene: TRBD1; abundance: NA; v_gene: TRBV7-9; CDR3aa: CASGTGGRGYTF; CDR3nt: TGTGCCTCAGGGACAGGGGGCCGTGGCTACACCTTC
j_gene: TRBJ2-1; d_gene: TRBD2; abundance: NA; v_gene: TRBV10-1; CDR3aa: CASSESWAGGYNEQFF; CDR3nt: TGCGCCAGCAGTGAGTCTTGGGCGGGGGGATACAATGAGCAGTTCTTC
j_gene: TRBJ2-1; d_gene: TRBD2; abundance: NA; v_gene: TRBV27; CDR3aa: CASSFRGRRIDEQFF; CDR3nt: TGTGCCAGCAGTTTTCGCGGGAGAAGGATCGATGAGCAGTTCTTC
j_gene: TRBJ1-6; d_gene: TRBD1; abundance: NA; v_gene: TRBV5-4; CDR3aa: CASSVDRGNSPLHF; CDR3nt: TGTGCCAGCAGCGTCGACAGGGGTAATTCACCCCTCCACTTT
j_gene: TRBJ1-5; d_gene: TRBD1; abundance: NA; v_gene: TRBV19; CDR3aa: CASRYGRGGYSNQPQHF; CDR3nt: TGTGCCAGTAGGTACGGCAGAGGGGGCTATAGCAATCAGCCCCAGCATTTT
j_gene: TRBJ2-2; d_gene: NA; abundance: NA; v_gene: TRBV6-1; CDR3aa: CASSPRTNTGELFF; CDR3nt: TGTGCCAGCAGTCCCCGAACGAACACCGGGGAGCTGTTTTTT
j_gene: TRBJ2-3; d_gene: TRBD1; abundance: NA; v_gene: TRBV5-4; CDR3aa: CASTVSGTASTDTQYF; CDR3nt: TGTGCCAGCACCGTTTCCGGGACAGCTAGCACAGATACGCAGTATTTT
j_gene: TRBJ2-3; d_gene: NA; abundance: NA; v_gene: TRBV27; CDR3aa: CASSLGPLTDTQYF; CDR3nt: TGTGCCAGCAGTTTAGGGCCACTCACAGATACGCAGTATTTT
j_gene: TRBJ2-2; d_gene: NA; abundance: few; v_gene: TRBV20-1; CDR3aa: CSARDRGGGKWELFF; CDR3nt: TGCAGTGCTAGAGATCGGGGAGGGGGGAAGTGGGAGCTGTTTTTT
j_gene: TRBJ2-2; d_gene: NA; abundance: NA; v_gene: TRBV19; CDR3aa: CASSRGQYTGELFF; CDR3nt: TGTGCCAGTAGTAGAGGGCAGTACACCGGGGAGCTGTTTTTT
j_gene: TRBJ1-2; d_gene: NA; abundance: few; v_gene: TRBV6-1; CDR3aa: CASSEAVVTDYGYTF; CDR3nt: TGTGCCAGCAGTGAAGCAGTAGTTACGGACTATGGCTACACCTTC
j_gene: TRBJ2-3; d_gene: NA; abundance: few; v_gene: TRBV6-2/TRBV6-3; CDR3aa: CASSYWTTRTDTQYF; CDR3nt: TGTGCCAGCAGTTACTGGACTACCCGCACAGATACGCAGTATTTT
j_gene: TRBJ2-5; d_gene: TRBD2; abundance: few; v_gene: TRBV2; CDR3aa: CASGGDTQETQYF; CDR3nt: TGTGCCAGTGGGGGGGATACTCAAGAGACCCAGTACTTC
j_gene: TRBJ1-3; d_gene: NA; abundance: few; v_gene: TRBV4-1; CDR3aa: CASSQRALVANTIYF; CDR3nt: TGCGCCAGCAGCCAGCGCGCCCTTGTCGCAAACACCATATATTTT
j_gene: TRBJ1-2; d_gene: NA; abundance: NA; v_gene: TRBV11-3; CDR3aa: CASSLDKGFPNYGYTF; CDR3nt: TGTGCCAGCAGCTTAGATAAGGGGTTTCCTAACTATGGCTACACCTTC
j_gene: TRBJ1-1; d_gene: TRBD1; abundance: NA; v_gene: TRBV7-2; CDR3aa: CASSPWGTGGTEAFF; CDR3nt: TGTGCCAGCAGTCCCTGGGGGACAGGGGGCACTGAAGCTTTCTTT
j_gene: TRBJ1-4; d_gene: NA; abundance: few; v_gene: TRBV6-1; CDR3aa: CASRRTDTNEKLFF; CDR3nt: TGTGCCAGCAGGAGGACAGATACTAATGAAAAACTGTTTTTT
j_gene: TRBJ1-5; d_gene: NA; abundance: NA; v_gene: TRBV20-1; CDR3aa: CSAEVDISNQPQHF; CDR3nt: TGCAGTGCGGAAGTGGACATAAGCAATCAGCCCCAGCATTTT
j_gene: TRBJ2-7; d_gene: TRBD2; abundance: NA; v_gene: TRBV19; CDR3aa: CASSTKGTSGRAVYEQYF; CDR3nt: TGTGCCAGTAGTACAAAAGGGACTAGCGGGAGGGCCGTCTACGAGCAGTACTTC
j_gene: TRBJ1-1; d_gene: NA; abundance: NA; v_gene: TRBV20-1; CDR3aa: CSARDRGGFEAFF; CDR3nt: TGCAGTGCTAGAGATCGAGGAGGGTTCGAAGCTTTCTTT
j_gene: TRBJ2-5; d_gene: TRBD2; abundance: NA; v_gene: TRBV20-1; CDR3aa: CSAQGPLASGVQETQYF; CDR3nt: TGCAGTGCCCAGGGGCCCTTGGCTAGCGGGGTACAAGAGACCCAGTACTTC
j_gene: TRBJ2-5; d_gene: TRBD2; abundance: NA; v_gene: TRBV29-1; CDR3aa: CSVFQRQGGETQYF; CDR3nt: TGCAGCGTCTTCCAGCGGCAGGGAGGGGAGACCCAGTACTTC
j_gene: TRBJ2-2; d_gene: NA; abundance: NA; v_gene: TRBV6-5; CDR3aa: CASSSSGGGTGELFF; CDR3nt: TGTGCCAGCAGTTCGTCGGGGGGCGGGACCGGGGAGCTGTTTTTT
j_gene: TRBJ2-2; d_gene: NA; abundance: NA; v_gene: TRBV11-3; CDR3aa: CASSFTGELFF; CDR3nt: TGTGCCAGCAGCTTCACCGGGGAGCTGTTTTTT
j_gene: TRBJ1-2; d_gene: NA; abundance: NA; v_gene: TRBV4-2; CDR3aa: CASSQDPTNYGYTF; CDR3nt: TGTGCCAGCAGCCAAGATCCGACTAACTATGGCTACACCTTC
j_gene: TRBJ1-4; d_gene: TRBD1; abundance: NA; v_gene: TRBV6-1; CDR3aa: CASSETGGLIEKLFF; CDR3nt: TGTGCCAGCAGTGAAACAGGGGGACTGATCGAAAAACTGTTTTTT
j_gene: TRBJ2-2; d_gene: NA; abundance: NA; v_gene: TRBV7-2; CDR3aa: CASSPWTKVTGELFF; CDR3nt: TGTGCCAGCAGCCCCTGGACTAAAGTTACCGGGGAGCTGTTTTTT
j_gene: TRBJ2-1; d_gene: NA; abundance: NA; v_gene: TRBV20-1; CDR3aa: CSARDGHSSYNEQFF; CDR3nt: TGCAGTGCTAGAGATGGGCATAGCTCCTACAATGAGCAGTTCTTC
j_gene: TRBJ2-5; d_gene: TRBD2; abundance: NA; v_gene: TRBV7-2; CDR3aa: CASSLGLAGGETQYF; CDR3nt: TGTGCCAGCAGCTTAGGTCTAGCGGGTGGAGAGACCCAGTACTTC
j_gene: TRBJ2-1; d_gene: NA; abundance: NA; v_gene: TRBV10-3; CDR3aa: CAAQTGGRLAGKYNEQFF; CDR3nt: TGTGCCGCACAGACAGGGGGTCGACTAGCGGGCAAATACAATGAGCAGTTCTTC
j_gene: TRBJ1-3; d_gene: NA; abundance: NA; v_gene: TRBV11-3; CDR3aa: CASGRRNTIYF; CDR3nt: TGTGCCAGCGGTCGGAGAAACACCATATATTTT
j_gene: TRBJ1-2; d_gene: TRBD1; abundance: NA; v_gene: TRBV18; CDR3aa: CASSPRETSRTRQGAYGYTF; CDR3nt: TGTGCCAGCTCACCTCGGGAGACGAGTCGGACCCGACAGGGAGCCTATGGCTACACCTTC
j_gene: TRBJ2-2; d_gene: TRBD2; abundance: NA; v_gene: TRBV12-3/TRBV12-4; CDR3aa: CASSLAQGRKRGNTGELFF; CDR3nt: TGTGCCAGCAGTTTAGCTCAAGGTCGGAAGCGGGGGAACACCGGGGAGCTGTTTTTT
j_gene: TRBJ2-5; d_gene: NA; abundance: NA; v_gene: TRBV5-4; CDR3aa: CASSQTDGGKETQYF; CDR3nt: TGTGCCAGCAGCCAAACGGACGGGGGTAAGGAGACCCAGTACTTC